This T cell receptor (beta chain) is from a study of beta chain features in type 1 diabetes. This CDR3 spans 13 amino acids. The germline V and J ends were trimmed by 7 bases and 6 bases, with 12 bases remaining between them. Per the germline V gene, CDR1 is MNHEY and CDR2 is SMNVEV (reference sequence). The authors reverse transcribed all of the isolated RNA, so sequencing captured expressed TCRB transcripts. TCRdb keeps only in-frame clones here, not all; method: immunoSEQ multiplex PCR. This sample has roughly 150,000 clones, with approximately 7.8% found just once. Notes on the study in general: A moderate, significant TCRB CDR3 shortening appeared in type 1 diabetes across four CD4+ subsets. Relative to healthy donors, patients appeared to have naive, central memory and Treg TCRB repertoires that were more similar.

A sort by CD45RO/CCR7/CD25/CD127/CD95/CD27 yielded CD4+ naive, central memory, regulatory and stem cell-like memory cells. Purity of each sorted population was above 98%. This clone was detected only a few times. Its matching antigen is unknown. This TCR was sampled from a woman aged 40 to 49 with type 1 diabetes. Material: central memory CD4+ T cells from blood. The chain has TRBV27 and TRBJ2-2; maybe TRBD1 (5 bases). CDR3 in DNA: TGTGCCAGCACCCGGACAAAGTCCGGGGAGCTGTTTTTT. Amino acids: CASTRTKSGELFF.